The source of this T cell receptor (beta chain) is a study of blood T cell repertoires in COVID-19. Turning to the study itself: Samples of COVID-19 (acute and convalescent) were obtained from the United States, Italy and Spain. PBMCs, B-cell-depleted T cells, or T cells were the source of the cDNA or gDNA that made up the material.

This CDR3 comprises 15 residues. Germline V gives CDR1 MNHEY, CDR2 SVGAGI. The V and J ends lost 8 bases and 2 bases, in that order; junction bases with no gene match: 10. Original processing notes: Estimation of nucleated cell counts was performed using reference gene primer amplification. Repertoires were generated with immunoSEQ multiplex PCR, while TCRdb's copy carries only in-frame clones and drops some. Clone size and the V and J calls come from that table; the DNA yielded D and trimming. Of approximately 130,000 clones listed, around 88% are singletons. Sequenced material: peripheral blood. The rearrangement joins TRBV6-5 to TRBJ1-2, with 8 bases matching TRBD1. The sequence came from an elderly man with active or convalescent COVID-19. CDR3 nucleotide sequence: TGTGCCAGCTCCCAACCCCGGACAGGGAACTATGGCTACACCTTC. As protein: CASSQPRTGNYGYTF.